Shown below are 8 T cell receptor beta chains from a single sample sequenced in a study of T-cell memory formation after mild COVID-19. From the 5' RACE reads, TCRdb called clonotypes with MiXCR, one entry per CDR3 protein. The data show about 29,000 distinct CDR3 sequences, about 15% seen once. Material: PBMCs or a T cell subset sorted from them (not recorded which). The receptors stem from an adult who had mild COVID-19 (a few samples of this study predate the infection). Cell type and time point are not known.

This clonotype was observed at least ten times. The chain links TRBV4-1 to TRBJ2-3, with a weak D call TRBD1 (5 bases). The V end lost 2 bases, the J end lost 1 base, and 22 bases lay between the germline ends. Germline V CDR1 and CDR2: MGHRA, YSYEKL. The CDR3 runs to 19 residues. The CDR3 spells CASSQSWAPGWEGTDTQYF. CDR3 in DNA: TGCGCCAGCAGCCAATCTTGGGCCCCAGGGTGGGAAGGCACAGATACGCAGTATTTT.

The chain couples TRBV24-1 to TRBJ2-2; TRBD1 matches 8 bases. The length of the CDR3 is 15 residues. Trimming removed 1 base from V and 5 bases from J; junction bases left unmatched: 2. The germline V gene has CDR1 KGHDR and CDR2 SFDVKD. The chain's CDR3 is CATSDLNRGTGELFF. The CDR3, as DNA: TGTGCCACCAGTGATTTAAACAGGGGGACCGGGGAGCTGTTTTTT.

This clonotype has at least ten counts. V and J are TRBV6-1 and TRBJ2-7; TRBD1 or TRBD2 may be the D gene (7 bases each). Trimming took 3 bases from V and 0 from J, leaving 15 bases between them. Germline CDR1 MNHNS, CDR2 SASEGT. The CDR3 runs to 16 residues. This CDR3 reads CASSDRGGGGSYEQYF. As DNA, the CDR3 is TGTGCCAGCAGTGACCGAGGGGGCGGGGGCTCCTACGAGCAGTACTTC.

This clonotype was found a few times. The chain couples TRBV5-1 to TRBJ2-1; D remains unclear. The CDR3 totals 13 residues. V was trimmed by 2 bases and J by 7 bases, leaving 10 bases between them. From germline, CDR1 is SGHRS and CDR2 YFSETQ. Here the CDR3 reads CASSFSGRNEQFF. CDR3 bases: TGCGCCAGCAGCTTCTCAGGTCGAAATGAGCAGTTCTTC.

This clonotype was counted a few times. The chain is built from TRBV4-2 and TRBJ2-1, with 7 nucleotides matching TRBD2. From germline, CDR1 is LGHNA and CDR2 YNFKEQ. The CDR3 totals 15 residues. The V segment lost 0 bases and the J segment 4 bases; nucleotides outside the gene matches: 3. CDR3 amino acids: CASSQDLAVYNEQFF. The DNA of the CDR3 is TGTGCCAGCAGCCAAGACCTAGCGGTGTACAATGAGCAGTTCTTC.

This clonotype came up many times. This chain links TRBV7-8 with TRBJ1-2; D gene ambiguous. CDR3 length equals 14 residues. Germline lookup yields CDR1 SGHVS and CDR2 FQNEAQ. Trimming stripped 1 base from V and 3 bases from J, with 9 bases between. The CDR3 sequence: CASSLVPRDYGYTF. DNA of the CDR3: TGTGCCAGCAGCTTAGTACCGAGGGACTATGGCTACACCTTC. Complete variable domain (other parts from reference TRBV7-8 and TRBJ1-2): GAGVSQSPRYKVAKRGQDVALRCDPISGHVSLFWYQQALGQGPEFLTYFQNEAQLDKSGLPSDRFFAERPEGSVSTLKIQRTQQEDSAVYLCASSLVPRDYGYTFGSGTRLTVV.

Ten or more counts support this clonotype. The CDR3 here is CAISRGGTEAFF. Written as DNA, the CDR3 is TGTGCCATCAGCCGAGGGGGCACTGAAGCTTTCTTT. V gene TRBV10-3 combines with J gene TRBJ1-1, with D possibly matching TRBD1 (6 bases). V lost 6 bases and J 4 bases, leaving 9 bases between the germline ends. This CDR3 contains 12 residues. The germline CDR1 and CDR2 sequences are ENHRY and SYGVKD.

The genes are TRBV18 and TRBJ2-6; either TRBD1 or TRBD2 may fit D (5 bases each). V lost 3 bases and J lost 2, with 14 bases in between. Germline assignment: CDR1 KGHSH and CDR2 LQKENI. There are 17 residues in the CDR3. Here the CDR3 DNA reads TGTGCCAGCTCACCCTTACCTGGGACGGCTGGGGCCAACGTCCTGACTTTC. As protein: CASSPLPGTAGANVLTF.